These T cell receptor beta chains were read from a single sample in a study of cytomegalovirus exposure and HLA in healthy donors. Generated by immunoSEQ multiplex PCR, the TCRdb table keeps only in-frame clones and is missing some. The sample contains around 150,000 clones, more than 60% of which appear only once. The sequenced sample was PBMCs. These TCRs come from a male donor in good health and CMV-seronegative. Both conserved end residues are part of each CDR3. A D gene is named only where the DNA matches it firmly. Clone sizes are given selectively: once, few, many, or a class where the clone is expanded.

clone size	V gene	J gene	D gene	CDR3 protein	CDR3 DNA
few	TRBV7-9	TRBJ1-1	.	CASRPTGTEAFF	TGTGCCAGCAGACCGACGGGCACTGAAGCTTTCTTT
.	TRBV9	TRBJ1-3	.	CASSLGVTGNTIYF	TGTGCCAGCAGCCTCGGGGTAACTGGAAACACCATATATTTT
.	TRBV7-9	TRBJ1-5	TRBD1	CASSLGTGLWGRGTQHF	TGTGCCAGCAGTCTCGGGACAGGGTTGTGGGGGAGAGGGACCCAGCATTTT
.	TRBV4-2	TRBJ2-1	TRBD2	CASSQEGGGGNEQFF	TGTGCCAGCAGCCAAGAGGGCGGGGGTGGCAATGAGCAGTTCTTC
.	TRBV19	TRBJ2-7	.	CASSITPGVTIYEQYF	TGTGCCAGTAGTATCACCCCTGGCGTGACAATCTACGAGCAGTACTTC
.	TRBV5-6	TRBJ2-7	TRBD2	CASSLGLAGASYEQYF	TGTGCCAGCAGCCTGGGACTAGCGGGAGCATCCTACGAGCAGTACTTC
.	TRBV14	TRBJ1-1	TRBD1	CASSALGIGGEGAEAFF	TGTGCCAGCAGCGCATTAGGGATAGGGGGCGAAGGGGCTGAAGCTTTCTTT
.	TRBV11-2	TRBJ1-3	.	CASSLGGTVGNTIYF	TGTGCCAGCAGCTTAGGCGGGACGGTTGGAAACACCATATATTTT
.	TRBV27	TRBJ1-4	TRBD1	CASSLSPSGTELFF	TGTGCCAGCAGTTTATCGCCCTCCGGGACAGAACTGTTTTTT
.	TRBV7-8	TRBJ1-3	TRBD1	CASSLPRDRVRNTIYF	TGTGCCAGCAGCTTACCCCGGGACAGGGTCAGAAACACCATATATTTT
.	TRBV5-1	TRBJ1-4	TRBD1	CASSLYGQGNEKLFF	TGCGCCAGCAGCCTATATGGACAGGGGAATGAAAAACTGTTTTTT
.	TRBV4-1	TRBJ1-6	.	CASSQGQYNSPLHF	TGCGCCAGCAGCCAAGGGCAGTATAATTCACCCCTCCACTTT
.	TRBV12-2	TRBJ2-7	.	CASRLARLETSGSTTPGSYEQYF	TGTGCAAGTCGCTTAGCCAGGCTGGAAACTAGCGGGAGTACTACTCCAGGCTCCTACGAGCAGTACTTC
.	TRBV5-1	TRBJ2-7	.	CASSYKQSYEQYF	TGCGCCAGCAGTTATAAACAGAGCTACGAGCAGTACTTC
few	TRBV6-1	TRBJ1-1	.	CASSEQGWGLNTEAFF	TGTGCCAGCAGTGAACAGGGGTGGGGGCTGAACACTGAAGCTTTCTTT
once	TRBV2	TRBJ2-3	TRBD1	CASSLDRVSTDTQYF	TGTGCCAGCAGTTTAGACAGGGTTAGCACAGATACGCAGTATTTT
.	TRBV4-1	TRBJ2-7	.	CASSQEEGTDYEQYF	TGCGCCAGCAGCCAAGAGGAGGGGACAGACTACGAGCAGTACTTC
.	TRBV7-9	TRBJ1-1	TRBD1	CARSPLPGQGNTEAFF	TGTGCCCGCAGCCCGCTTCCGGGACAGGGGAACACTGAAGCTTTCTTT
.	TRBV29-1	TRBJ1-1	TRBD1	CSVSTGGNTEAFF	TGCAGCGTGTCGACAGGGGGGAACACTGAAGCTTTCTTT
.	TRBV14	TRBJ2-1	TRBD2	CASSVAGEIFNEQFF	TGTGCCAGCAGCGTAGCGGGAGAGATCTTCAATGAGCAGTTCTTC
.	TRBV15	TRBJ1-4	.	CATSRDLSGVGEKLFF	TGTGCCACCAGCAGAGACTTGTCCGGGGTTGGTGAAAAACTGTTTTTT
.	TRBV29-1	TRBJ2-7	TRBD1	CSVASTGTGGLREQYF	TGCAGCGTCGCGTCAACCGGGACAGGGGGCTTGAGGGAGCAGTACTTC
.	TRBV19	TRBJ2-7	TRBD1	CASSMTGATYEQYF	TGTGCCAGTAGTATGACAGGGGCCACCTACGAGCAGTACTTC
.	TRBV9	TRBJ2-1	.	CASSVGAAPVGEQFF	TGTGCCAGCAGCGTAGGAGCGGCCCCCGTGGGTGAGCAGTTCTTC
.	TRBV6-1	TRBJ2-7	.	CASRENRFYEQYF	TGTGCCAGCAGAGAGAACCGTTTCTACGAGCAGTACTTC
.	TRBV4-2	TRBJ2-5	.	CASSQGPSETQYF	TGTGCCAGCAGCCAAGGTCCCTCAGAGACCCAGTACTTC
once	TRBV7-3	TRBJ2-5	.	CASSLRDGGVETQYF	TGTGCCAGCAGCTTAAGAGACGGCGGGGTGGAGACCCAGTACTTC
.	TRBV7-3	TRBJ2-5	.	CASSLGNQETQYF	TGTGCCAGCAGCTTAGGCAACCAAGAGACCCAGTACTTC
few	TRBV6-5	TRBJ1-2	.	CASKKGWLATF	TGTGCCAGCAAAAAGGGATGGCTAGCCACCTTC
.	TRBV5-4	TRBJ1-2	.	CASSTIGGNYGYTF	TGTGCCAGCAGCACCATCGGGGGTAACTATGGCTACACCTTC
.	TRBV19	TRBJ1-2	.	CASSTKRARVERYGYTF	TGTGCCAGTAGTACGAAACGCGCTCGGGTTGAACGCTATGGCTACACCTTC